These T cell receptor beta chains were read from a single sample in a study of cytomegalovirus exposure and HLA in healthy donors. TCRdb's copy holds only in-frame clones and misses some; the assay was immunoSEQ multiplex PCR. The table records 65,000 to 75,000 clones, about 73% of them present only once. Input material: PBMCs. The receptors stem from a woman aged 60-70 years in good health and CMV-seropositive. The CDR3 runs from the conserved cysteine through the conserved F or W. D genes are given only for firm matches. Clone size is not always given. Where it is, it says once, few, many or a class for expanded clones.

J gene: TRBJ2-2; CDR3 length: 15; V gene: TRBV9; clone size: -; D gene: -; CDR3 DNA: TGTGCCAGCAGAGGGGAGGCGACGAACACCGGGGAGCTGTTTTTT; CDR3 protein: CASRGEATNTGELFF
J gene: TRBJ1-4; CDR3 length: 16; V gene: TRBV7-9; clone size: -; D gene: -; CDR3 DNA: TGTGCCAGCAGCTTAGAGGCTGGGAGGACTAATGAAAAACTGTTTTTT; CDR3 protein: CASSLEAGRTNEKLFF
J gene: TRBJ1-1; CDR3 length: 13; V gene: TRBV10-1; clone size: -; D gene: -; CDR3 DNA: TGCGCCAGCAGTCATTTCGCGGGGGCTGAAGCTTTCTTT; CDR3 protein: CASSHFAGAEAFF
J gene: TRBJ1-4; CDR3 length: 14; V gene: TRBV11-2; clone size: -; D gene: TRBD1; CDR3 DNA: TGTGCCAGCAGCTTATTGGGACAGGGTGAAAAACTGTTTTTT; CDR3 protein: CASSLLGQGEKLFF
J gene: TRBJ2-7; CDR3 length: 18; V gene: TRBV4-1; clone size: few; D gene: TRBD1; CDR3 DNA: TGCGCCAGCAGCCAAGCAGGGGGCGGCATGAGGGGAACCTACGAGCAGTACTTC; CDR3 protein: CASSQAGGGMRGTYEQYF
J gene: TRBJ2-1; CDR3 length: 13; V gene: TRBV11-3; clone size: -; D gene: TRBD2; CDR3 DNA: TGTGCCAGCAGCTTTTTCGGGAGGAATGAGCAGTTCTTC; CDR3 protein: CASSFFGRNEQFF
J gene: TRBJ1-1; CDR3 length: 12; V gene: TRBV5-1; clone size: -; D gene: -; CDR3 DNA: TGCGCCAGCAGTTTAAATCAGGGAGAAGCTTTCTTT; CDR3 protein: CASSLNQGEAFF
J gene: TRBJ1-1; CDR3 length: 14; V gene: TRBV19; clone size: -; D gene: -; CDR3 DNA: TGTGCCAGTAGTATTTTGGCGGGGAGCACTGAAGCTTTCTTT; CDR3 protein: CASSILAGSTEAFF
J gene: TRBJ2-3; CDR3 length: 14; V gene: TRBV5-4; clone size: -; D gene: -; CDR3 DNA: TGTGCCAGCAGCACATACAGGGGGGGAGATACGCAGTATTTT; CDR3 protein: CASSTYRGGDTQYF
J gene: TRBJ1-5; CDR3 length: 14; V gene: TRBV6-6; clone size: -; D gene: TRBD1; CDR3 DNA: TGTGCCAGCAGCCCTCCGACAGGGACGCAGCCCCAGCATTTT; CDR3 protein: CASSPPTGTQPQHF
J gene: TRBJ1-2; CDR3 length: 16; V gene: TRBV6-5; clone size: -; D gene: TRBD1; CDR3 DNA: TGTGCCAGCAGTTACTCTGGACAGGGGCTGCACTATGGCTACACCTTC; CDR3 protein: CASSYSGQGLHYGYTF
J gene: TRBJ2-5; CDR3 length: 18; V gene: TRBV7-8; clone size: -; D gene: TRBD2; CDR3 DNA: TGTGCCAGCAGCCCCCCGGTTTGGCGGGGGGGCCGTCGGGAGACCCAGTACTTC; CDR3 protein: CASSPPVWRGGRRETQYF
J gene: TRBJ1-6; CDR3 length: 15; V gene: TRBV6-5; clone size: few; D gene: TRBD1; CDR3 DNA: TGTGCCAGCAGTTACTCCGGGACAGAGAGTTCACCCCTCCACTTT; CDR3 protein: CASSYSGTESSPLHF
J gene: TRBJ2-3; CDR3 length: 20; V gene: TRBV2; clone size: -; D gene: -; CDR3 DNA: TGTGCCAGCAGTGAATTATTAAGGCGGCTTGAGGGAACTAGCACAGATACGCAGTATTTT; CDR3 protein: CASSELLRRLEGTSTDTQYF
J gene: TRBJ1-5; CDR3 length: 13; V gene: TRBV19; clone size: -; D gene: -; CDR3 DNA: TGTGCCAGCAATGACTTGGGCAATCAGCCCCAGCATTTT; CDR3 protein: CASNDLGNQPQHF
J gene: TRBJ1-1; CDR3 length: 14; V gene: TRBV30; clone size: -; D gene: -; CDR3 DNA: TGTGCCTGGAGTGTGGCGACAGTGAACACTGAAGCTTTCTTT; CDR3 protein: CAWSVATVNTEAFF
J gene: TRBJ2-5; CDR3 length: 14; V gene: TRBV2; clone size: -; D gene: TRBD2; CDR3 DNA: TGTGCCAGCAGTGAGGGACTAGCTGTAGAGACCCAGTACTTC; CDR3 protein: CASSEGLAVETQYF
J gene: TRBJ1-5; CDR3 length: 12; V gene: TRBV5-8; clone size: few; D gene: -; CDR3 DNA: TGTGCCAGCACCAAATTCAATCAGCCCCAGCATTTT; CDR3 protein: CASTKFNQPQHF
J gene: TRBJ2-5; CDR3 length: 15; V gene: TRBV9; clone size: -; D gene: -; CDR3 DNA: TGTGCCAGCAGCGTAGGTGCAGGGGAGAAAGAGACCCAGTACTTC; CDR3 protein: CASSVGAGEKETQYF
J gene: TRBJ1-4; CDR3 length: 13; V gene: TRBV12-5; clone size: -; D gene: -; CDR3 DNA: TGTGCTAGTGGGAGACAGTCTAATGAAAAACTGTTTTTT; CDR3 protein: CASGRQSNEKLFF
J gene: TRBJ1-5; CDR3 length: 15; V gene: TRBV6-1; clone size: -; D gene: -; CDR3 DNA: TGTGCCAGCAGTGACGTGACAGGTGGGGGTCAGCCCCAGCATTTT; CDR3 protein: CASSDVTGGGQPQHF
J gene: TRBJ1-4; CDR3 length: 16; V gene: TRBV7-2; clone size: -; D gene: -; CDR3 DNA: TGTGCCAGCAGCTTAGGGGTGGGAGGGGTAGACGAAAAACTGTTTTTT; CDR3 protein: CASSLGVGGVDEKLFF
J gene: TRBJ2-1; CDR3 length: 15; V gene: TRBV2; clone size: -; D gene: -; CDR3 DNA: TGTGCCAGCTCACAGGGTCGAACCCCCTACAATGAGCAGTTCTTC; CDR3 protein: CASSQGRTPYNEQFF
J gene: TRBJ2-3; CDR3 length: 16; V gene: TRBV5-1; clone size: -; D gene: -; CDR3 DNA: TGCGCCAGCAGCTTGGGTTTGATGGGCGAGACAGATACGCAGTATTTT; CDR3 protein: CASSLGLMGETDTQYF
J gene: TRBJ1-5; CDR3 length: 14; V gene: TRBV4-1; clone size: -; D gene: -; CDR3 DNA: TGCGCCAGCGGATCCTCGGGGGGGAATCAGCCCCAGCATTTT; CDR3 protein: CASGSSGGNQPQHF
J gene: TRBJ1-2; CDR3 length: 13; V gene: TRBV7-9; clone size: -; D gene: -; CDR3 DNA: TGTGCCAGCAGCTTAGCACAGGGAAACGGCTACACCTTC; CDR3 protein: CASSLAQGNGYTF
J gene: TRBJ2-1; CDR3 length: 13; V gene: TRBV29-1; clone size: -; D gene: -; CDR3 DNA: TGCAGCGTTGCCCTAGCGAGATGGAATGAGCAGTTCTTC; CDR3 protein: CSVALARWNEQFF
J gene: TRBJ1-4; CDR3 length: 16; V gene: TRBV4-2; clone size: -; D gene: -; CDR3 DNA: TGTGCCAGCAGCCCCGGGACACAAACGACTAATGAAAAACTGTTTTTT; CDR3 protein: CASSPGTQTTNEKLFF
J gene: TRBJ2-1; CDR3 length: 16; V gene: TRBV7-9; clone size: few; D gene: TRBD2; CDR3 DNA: TGTGCCAGCAGCTGGACTAGCGGGGGGACCTCTCATGAGCAGTTCTTC; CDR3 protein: CASSWTSGGTSHEQFF
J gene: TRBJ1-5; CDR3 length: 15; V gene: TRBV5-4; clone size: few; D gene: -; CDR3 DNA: TGTGCCAGCAGCTTGGACCCAGGGGCTTACCAGCCCCAGCATTTT; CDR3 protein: CASSLDPGAYQPQHF
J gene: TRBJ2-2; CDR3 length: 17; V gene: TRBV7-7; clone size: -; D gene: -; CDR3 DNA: TGTGCTAGCAGCTTTTCCCCACTAGCCGGGAACACCGGGGAGCTGTTTTTT; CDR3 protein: CASSFSPLAGNTGELFF
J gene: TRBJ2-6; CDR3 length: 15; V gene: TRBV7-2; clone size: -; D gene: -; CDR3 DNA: TGTGCCAGCAGCTTTTCATTCTCTGGGGCCAACGTCCTGACTTTC; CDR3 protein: CASSFSFSGANVLTF
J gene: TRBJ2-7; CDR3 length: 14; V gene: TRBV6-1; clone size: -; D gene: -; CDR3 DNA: TGTGCCAGCAGTGAAGCCGGCGGGGCTGACGAGCAGTACTTC; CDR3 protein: CASSEAGGADEQYF
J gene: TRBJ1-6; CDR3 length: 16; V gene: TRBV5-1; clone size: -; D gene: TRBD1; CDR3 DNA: TGCGCCAGCAGCTTTAAGACCGGGACAGGGGATTCACCCCTCCACTTT; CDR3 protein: CASSFKTGTGDSPLHF
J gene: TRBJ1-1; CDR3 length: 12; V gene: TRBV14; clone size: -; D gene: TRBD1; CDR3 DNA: TGTGCCAGCAGCCGTTTACAGGGGCCGCGGGTCTTT; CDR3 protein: CASSRLQGPRVF
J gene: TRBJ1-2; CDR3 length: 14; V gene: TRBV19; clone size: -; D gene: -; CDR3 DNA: TGTGCCAGTAGTCCTTCAGGGGCCCGGAGGGGCTACACCTTC; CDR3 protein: CASSPSGARRGYTF
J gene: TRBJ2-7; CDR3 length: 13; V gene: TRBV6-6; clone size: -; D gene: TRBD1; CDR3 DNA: TGTGCCAGCAGCACAGGGGCGGGTTACGAGCAGTACTTC; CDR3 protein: CASSTGAGYEQYF
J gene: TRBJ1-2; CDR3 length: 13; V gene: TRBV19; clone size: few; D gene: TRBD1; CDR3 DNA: TGTGCCAGCGGACAGGGCCTCGACTATGGCTACACCTTC; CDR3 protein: CASGQGLDYGYTF
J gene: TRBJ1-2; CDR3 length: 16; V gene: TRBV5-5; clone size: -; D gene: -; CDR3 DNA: TGTGCCAGCAGCTTGGACGGGGGGCGCTTGGACTATGGCTACACCTTC; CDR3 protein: CASSLDGGRLDYGYTF
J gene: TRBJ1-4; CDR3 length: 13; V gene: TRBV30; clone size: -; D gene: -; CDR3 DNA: TGTGCCTGGAGTCCAGGACTTAATGAAAAACTGTTTTTT; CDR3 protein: CAWSPGLNEKLFF
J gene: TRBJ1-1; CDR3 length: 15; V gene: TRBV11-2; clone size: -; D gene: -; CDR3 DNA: TGTGCCAGCAGTCTGGAGCGGACAGTGAACACTGAAGCTTTCTTT; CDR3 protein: CASSLERTVNTEAFF
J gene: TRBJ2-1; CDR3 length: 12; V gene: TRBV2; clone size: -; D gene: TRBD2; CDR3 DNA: TGTGCCAGCGGCGGCTTTAGCGGGGAGAAGTTCTTC; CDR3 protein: CASGGFSGEKFF
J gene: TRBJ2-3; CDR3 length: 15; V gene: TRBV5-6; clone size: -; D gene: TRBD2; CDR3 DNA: TGTGCCAGCAGCTTACCGAGCGGGGGGGGAGATACGCAGTATTTT; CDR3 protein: CASSLPSGGGDTQYF
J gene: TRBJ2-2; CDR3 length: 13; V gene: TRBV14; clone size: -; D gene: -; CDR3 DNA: TGTGCCAGCAGCCGGCAGGTCATTGGGGAGCTGTTTTTT; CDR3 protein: CASSRQVIGELFF
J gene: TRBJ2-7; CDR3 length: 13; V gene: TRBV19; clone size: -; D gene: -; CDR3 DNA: TGTGCCAGTAGTATAAAGGGGTCCTACGAGCAGTACTTC; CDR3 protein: CASSIKGSYEQYF
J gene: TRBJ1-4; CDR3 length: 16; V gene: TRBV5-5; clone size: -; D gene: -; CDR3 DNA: TGTGCCAGCAGCTTGGTTAGCGGGCGGTCTAATGAAAAACTGTTTTTT; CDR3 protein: CASSLVSGRSNEKLFF
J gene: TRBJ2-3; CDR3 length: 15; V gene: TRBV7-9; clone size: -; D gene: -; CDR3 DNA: TGTGCCAGCAGCTTAGCCGTTATGGACTCAGATACGCAGTATTTT; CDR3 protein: CASSLAVMDSDTQYF
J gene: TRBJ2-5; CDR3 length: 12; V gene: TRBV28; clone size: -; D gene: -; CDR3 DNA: TGTGCCAGCAGTTTATTCAAAGAGACCCAGTACTTC; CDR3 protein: CASSLFKETQYF
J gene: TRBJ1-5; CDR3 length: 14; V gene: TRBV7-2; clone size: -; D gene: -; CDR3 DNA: TGTGCCAGCAGCTTAGTTGAGGGAGGGCAGCCCAAGCATTTT; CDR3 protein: CASSLVEGGQPKHF
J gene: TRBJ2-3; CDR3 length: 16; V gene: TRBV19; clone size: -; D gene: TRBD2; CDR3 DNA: TGTGCCAGTAGCGTTCGACTAGCGGGAGCCGCAGATACGCAGTATTTT; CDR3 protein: CASSVRLAGAADTQYF
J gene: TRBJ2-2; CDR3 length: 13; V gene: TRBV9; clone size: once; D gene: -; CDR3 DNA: TGTGCCAGCAGCGGGAGTGGCACCGGGGAGCTGTTTTTT; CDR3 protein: CASSGSGTGELFF
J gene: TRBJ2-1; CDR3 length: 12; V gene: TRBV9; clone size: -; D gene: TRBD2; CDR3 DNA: TGTGCCAGCAGCCCGAGCGGGGGAGAGCAGTTCTTC; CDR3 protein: CASSPSGGEQFF
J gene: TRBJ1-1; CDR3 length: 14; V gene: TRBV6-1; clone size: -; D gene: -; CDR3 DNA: TGTGCCAGCAGGGGGGCAGGAATGAACACTGAAGCTTTCTTT; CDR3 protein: CASRGAGMNTEAFF
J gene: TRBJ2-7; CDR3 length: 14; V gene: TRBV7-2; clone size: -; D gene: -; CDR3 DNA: TGTGCCAGCAGCAGCCCCTTACTAGTCCGGGAGCAGTACTTC; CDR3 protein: CASSSPLLVREQYF